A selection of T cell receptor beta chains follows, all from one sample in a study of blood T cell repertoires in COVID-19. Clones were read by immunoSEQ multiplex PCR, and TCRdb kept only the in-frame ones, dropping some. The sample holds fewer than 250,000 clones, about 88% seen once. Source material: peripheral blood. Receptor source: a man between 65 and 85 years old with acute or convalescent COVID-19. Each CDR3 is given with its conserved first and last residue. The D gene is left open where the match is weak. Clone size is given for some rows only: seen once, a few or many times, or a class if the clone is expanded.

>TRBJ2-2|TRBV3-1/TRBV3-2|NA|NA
TGTGCCAGCAGCCCCAGGGGATCCGGGGAGCTGTTTTTT
CASSPRGSGELFF
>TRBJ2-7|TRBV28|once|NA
TGTGCCAGCAGTCCATCGGACAGCTACGAGCAGTACTTC
CASSPSDSYEQYF
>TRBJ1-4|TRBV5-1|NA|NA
TGCGCCAGCAGGCGAGATTCGGCAACTAATGAAAAACTGTTTTTT
CASRRDSATNEKLFF
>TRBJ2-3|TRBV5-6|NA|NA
TGTGCCAGCAGCTTGGACAGGAGCACAGATACGCAGTATTTT
CASSLDRSTDTQYF
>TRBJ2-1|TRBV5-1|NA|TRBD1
TGCGCCAGCAGCTTAAGGAGACAGGGTTTCGATGAGCAGTTCTTC
CASSLRRQGFDEQFF
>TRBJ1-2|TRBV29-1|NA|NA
TGCAGCGTTGGACGGGTTTCTGGCTACACCTTC
CSVGRVSGYTF
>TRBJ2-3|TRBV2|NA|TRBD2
TGTGCCAGCAGTGTTCAGGGCGGGGGAGGAGATACGCAGTATTTT
CASSVQGGGGDTQYF
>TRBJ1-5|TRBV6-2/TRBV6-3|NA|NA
TGTGCCAGCAGTAAGGAGTTCAATCAGCCCCAGCATTTT
CASSKEFNQPQHF
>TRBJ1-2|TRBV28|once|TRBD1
TGTGCCAGCAGTTTATCCAGGGGGCTAGAATATGGCTACACCTTC
CASSLSRGLEYGYTF
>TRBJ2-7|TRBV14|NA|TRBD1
TGTGCCAGCAGCCAGCAGGGGGCCAGCGAGCAGTACTTC
CASSQQGASEQYF
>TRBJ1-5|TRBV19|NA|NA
TGTGCCAGTAGTATAGGGGCACGGGGAGGCTTTTTCCAGCCCCAGCATTTT
CASSIGARGGFFQPQHF
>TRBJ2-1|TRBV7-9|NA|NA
TGTGCCAGCACCAAGGACAGCTACAATGAGCAGTTCTTC
CASTKDSYNEQFF
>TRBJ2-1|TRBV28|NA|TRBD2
TGTGCCAGCAGAAGACTAGCGAGCTCCTACAATGAGCAGTTCTTC
CASRRLASSYNEQFF
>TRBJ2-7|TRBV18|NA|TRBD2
TGTGCCAGCTCACCAGCGGCTAGCGGCTCCTACGAGCAGTACTTC
CASSPAASGSYEQYF
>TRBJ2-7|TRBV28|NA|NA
TGTGCCAGCAGTTTACGGGGGTACGAGCAGTACTTC
CASSLRGYEQYF
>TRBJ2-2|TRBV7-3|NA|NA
TGTGCCAGCAGCGCAAGGGGCACCGGGGAGCTGTTTTTT
CASSARGTGELFF
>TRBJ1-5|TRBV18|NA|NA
TGTGCCAGTTCACCGTATTCGCAGGGATCAAATAGCAATCAGCCCCAGCATTTT
CASSPYSQGSNSNQPQHF
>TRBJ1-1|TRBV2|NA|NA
TGTGCCAGCATGGAGACTTTGAACACTGAAGCTTTCTTT
CASMETLNTEAFF
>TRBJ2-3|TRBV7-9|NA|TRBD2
TGTGCCAGCAGCCAGGGACTAGGAGTGGAAGATACGCAGTATTTT
CASSQGLGVEDTQYF